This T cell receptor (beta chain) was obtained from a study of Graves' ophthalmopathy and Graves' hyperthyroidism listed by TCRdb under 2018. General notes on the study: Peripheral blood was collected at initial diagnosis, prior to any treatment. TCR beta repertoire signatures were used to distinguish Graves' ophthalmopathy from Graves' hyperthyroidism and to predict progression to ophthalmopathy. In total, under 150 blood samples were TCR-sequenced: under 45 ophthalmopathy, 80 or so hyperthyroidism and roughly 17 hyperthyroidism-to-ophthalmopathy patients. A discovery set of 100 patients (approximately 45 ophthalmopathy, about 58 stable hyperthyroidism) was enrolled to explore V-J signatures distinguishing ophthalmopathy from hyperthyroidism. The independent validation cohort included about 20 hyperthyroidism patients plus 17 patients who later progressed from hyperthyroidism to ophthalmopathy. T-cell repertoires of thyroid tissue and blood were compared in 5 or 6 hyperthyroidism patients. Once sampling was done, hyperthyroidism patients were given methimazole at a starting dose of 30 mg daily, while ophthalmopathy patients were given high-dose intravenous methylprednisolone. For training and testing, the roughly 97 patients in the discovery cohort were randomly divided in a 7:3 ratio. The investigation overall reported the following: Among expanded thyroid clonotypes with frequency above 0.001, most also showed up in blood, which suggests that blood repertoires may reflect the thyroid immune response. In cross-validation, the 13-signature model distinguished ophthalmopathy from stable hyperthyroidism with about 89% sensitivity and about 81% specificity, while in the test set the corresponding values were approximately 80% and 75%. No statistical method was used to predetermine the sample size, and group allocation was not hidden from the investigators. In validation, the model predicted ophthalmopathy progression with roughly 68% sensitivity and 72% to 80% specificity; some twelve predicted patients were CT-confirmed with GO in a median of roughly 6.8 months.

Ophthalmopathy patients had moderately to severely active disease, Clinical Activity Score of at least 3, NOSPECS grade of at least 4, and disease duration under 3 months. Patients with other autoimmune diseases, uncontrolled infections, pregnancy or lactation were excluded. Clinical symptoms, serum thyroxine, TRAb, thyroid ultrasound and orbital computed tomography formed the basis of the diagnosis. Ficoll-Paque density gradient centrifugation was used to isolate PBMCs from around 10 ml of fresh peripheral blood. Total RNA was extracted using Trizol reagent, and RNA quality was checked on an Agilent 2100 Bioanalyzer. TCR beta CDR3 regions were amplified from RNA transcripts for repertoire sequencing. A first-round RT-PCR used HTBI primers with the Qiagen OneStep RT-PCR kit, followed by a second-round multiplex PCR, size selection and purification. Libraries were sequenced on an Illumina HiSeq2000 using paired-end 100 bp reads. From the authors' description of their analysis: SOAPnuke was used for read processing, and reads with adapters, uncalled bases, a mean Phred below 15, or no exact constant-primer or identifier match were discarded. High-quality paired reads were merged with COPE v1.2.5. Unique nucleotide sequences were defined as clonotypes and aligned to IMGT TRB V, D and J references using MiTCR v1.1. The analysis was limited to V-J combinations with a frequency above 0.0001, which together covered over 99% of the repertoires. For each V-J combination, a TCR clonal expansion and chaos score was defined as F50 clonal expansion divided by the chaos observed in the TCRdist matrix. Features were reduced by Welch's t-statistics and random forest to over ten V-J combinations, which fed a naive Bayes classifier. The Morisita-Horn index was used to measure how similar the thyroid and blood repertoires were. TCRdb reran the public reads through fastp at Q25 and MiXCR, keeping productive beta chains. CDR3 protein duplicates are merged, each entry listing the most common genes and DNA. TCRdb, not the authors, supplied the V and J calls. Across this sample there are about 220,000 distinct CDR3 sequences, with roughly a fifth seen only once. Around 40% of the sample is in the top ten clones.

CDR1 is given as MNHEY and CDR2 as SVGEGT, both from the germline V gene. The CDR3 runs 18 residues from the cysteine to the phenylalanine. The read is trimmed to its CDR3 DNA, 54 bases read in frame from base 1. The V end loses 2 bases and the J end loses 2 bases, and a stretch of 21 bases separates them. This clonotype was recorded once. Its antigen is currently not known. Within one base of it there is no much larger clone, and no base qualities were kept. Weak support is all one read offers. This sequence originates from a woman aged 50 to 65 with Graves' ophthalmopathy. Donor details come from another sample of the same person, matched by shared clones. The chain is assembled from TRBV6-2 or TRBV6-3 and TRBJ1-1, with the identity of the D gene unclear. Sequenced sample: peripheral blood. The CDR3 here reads CASSYRDTATRPNTEAFF. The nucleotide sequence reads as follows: TGTGCCAGCAGTTACCGCGACACCGCCACCCGTCCCAACACTGAAGCTTTCTTT.